The 16 T cell receptor beta chains reported below all come from one sample, sequenced in a study of T-cell memory formation after mild COVID-19. Using its own MiXCR run on the 5' RACE reads, TCRdb lists one record per CDR3 protein. This table holds under 150,000 distinct CDR3 sequences, roughly 20% found once. Specimen: PBMCs or a T cell subset sorted from them (not recorded which). These receptors originate from a man between 18 and 35 years old who had mild COVID-19 (a few samples of this study predate the infection). Cell type and time point are not known.

This clonotype turned up a few times. The rearrangement uses TRBV12-3 or TRBV12-4 and TRBJ1-5, with 10 bases aligning to TRBD1. J lost 3 bases, V lost 5 bases, and 4 bases had no gene match. CDR3 length equals 15 residues. The CDR3, as DNA: TGTGCCAGCAGTCCCGGGACAGGGGACAATCAGCCCCAGCATTTT. It translates to CASSPGTGDNQPQHF.

V and J are TRBV5-4 and TRBJ2-3, with D possibly TRBD1 on 5 matching bases. Germline CDR1 and CDR2: SGHNT and YYREEE (reference sequence). This CDR3 comprises 13 residues. V lost 10 bases, J lost 2 bases, and 14 bases lay in between. The DNA of the CDR3 is TGTGCCTCAGGGTCCAGTTTCACAGATACGCAGTATTTT. Its protein product is CASGSSFTDTQYF.

This clonotype was detected only a few times. The chain uses TRBV28 and TRBJ2-5; TRBD1 aligns across 8 bases. With V trimmed by 5 bases and J by 4 bases, 6 bases remained unmatched. This CDR3 has 14 residues. Germline values: CDR1 MDHEN, CDR2 SYDVKM. CDR3 residues: CASSLDRVGETQYF. The CDR3 coding sequence is TGTGCCAGCAGTCTGGACAGGGTAGGAGAGACCCAGTACTTC.

The chain links TRBV25-1 to TRBJ2-7, with D perhaps given as TRBD1 or TRBD2 (5 bases each). CDR1 is MGHDK, CDR2 SYGVNS, per germline. The V end lost 1 base, the J end lost 6 bases, and 16 bases lay between the germline ends. This CDR3 has 15 residues. The CDR3 nucleotides are TGTGCCAGCAGTGAATCTGTCGGGACCCGAGGCGAGCAGTACTTC. Translating it yields CASSESVGTRGEQYF.

This clonotype has just a few counts. The chain has TRBV6-5 and TRBJ2-7, with D possibly called TRBD1 or TRBD2 (5 bases each). Trimming took 2 bases from V and 3 from J, leaving 8 bases between them. The V gene's germline CDR1 is MNHEY and CDR2 SVGAGI. The CDR3 has 13 amino acids. CDR3 in amino acids: CASSYQGDYEQYF. CDR3 DNA sequence: TGTGCCAGCAGTTACCAGGGAGACTACGAGCAGTACTTC.

This clonotype was seen a handful of times. The V and J genes are TRBV10-3 and TRBJ2-7; D possibly corresponds to TRBD2 (7 bases). Trimming removed 8 bases from V and 6 bases from J, with 17 bases in between. Per the germline V gene, CDR1 is ENHRY and CDR2 is SYGVKD. This CDR3 contains 13 residues. CDR3 nucleotides: TGTGCCATCGGGGGGGCTGGTCCCGCCGAGCAGTACTTC. Translated: CAIGGAGPAEQYF.

This clonotype came up a few times. V gene TRBV7-9 combines with J gene TRBJ2-1; no clear D gene. The CDR3 totals 13 residues. Germline V CDR1 and CDR2: SEHNR, FQNEAQ (reference sequence). V was trimmed by 5 bases and J by 6 bases, leaving 11 bases between them. CDR3 in DNA: TGTGCCAGCAGCGCCCCAGTCAGCAATGAGCAGTTCTTC. Translation gives CASSAPVSNEQFF.

This clonotype showed up just a few times. The rearrangement uses TRBV12-3 or TRBV12-4 and TRBJ2-7; no clear D. The CDR3 length is 13 residues. V was cut by 4 bases and J by 3 bases, with 10 bases left in between. CDR3 amino acids: CASSSRPYYEQYF. CDR3 bases: TGTGCCAGCAGTTCTCGGCCCTACTACGAGCAGTACTTC.

This clonotype has a handful of counts. The V and J genes are TRBV7-9 and TRBJ2-7; 9 bases map to TRBD1. The CDR3 extends over 16 amino acids. Germline assignment: CDR1 SEHNR and CDR2 FQNEAQ (reference sequence). V shed 4 bases, J shed 4 bases, and the junction held 11 bases outside the gene matches. CDR3 sequence: CASSSTTGQGQYEQYV. The CDR3 nucleotides are TGTGCCAGCAGCTCCACTACGGGACAGGGTCAGTACGAGCAGTACGTC.

This clonotype was recorded a few times. The CDR3: CASSYTGSAGGELFF. The CDR3 coding sequence is TGTGCCAGCAGCTATACCGGGTCCGCGGGCGGGGAGCTGTTTTTT. The chain joins TRBV6-2 or TRBV6-3 to TRBJ2-2; D may be TRBD2 (5 bases). Deletions cut 6 bases from V and 7 bases from J, with 18 bases between. CDR3 length: 15 amino acids. The germline V gene encodes CDR1 MNHEY and CDR2 SVGEGT.

The V call is TRBV4-1, the J call TRBJ1-4; a possible D gene is TRBD1 (6 bases). Trimming took off 1 base at V and 8 bases at J, with 14 bases between the two ends. The CDR3 is 15 residues long. Germline assignment: CDR1 MGHRA and CDR2 YSYEKL. The DNA of the CDR3 is TGCGCCAGCAGCCAAGTAGGGGCGAGGGGGGAAAAACTGTTTTTT. Translated: CASSQVGARGEKLFF.

This clonotype was observed a handful of times. The chain has TRBV6-5 and TRBJ1-1; maybe TRBD1 (5 bases). Trimming pared 6 bases from V and 0 bases from J, leaving 8 bases between. The CDR3 runs to 13 residues. Per germline, CDR1 MNHEY and CDR2 SVGAGI. CDR3 in amino acids: CASSPGLNTEAFF. CDR3 bases: TGTGCCAGCAGCCCAGGGTTGAACACTGAAGCTTTCTTT.

The chain uses TRBV5-1 and TRBJ2-1; 7 bases are shared with TRBD1. Germline CDR1 SGHRS, CDR2 YFSETQ. V gave up 4 bases and J gave up 3 bases; unmatched junction bases: 10. The CDR3 contains 16 residues. CDR3 nucleotide sequence: TGCGCCAGCAGCCCAGAGACAGGGTTTGGCTACAATGAGCAGTTCTTC. Translation gives CASSPETGFGYNEQFF.

This clonotype occurred a few times. This chain uses TRBV5-1 with TRBJ2-2; TRBD1 aligns across 8 bases. CDR1 and CDR2 (germline): SGHRS, YFSETQ. This CDR3 comprises 17 residues. The trim removed 1 base at V and 5 bases at J, leaving 10 bases unmatched. The CDR3 coding sequence is TGCGCCAGCAGCTTGACTTTAAGGACAGGGCGAACCGGGGAGCTGTTTTTT. Translation gives CASSLTLRTGRTGELFF. Full variable domain (outside the CDR3, taken from reference TRBV5-1 and TRBJ2-2): KAGVTQTPRYLIKTRGQQVTLSCSPISGHRSVSWYQQTPGQGLQFLFEYFSETQRNKGNFPGRFSGRQFSNSRSEMNVSTLELGDSALYLCASSLTLRTGRTGELFFGEGSRLTVL.

This chain links TRBV20-1 with TRBJ2-1; 7 nucleotides align to TRBD1. Germline V CDR1 and CDR2: DFQATT, SNEGSKA (reference sequence). The J segment lost 2 bases and the V segment lost 5 bases, leaving 3 bases of the junction unmatched. The CDR3 contains 13 residues. The CDR3 sequence: CSAGTATYNEQFF. CDR3 coding DNA: TGCAGTGCTGGGACAGCCACCTACAATGAGCAGTTCTTC.

The CDR3 DNA sequence: TGTGCCAGCAGTCAACAAGTCCTGCCCTTTAATGAAAAACTGTTTTTT. It specifies CASSQQVLPFNEKLFF. The rearrangement joins TRBV6-6 to TRBJ1-4; D gene unclear. This CDR3 has 16 amino acids. Trimming took off 5 bases at V and 4 bases at J, with 17 bases between the two ends. The germline V gene has CDR1 MNHNY and CDR2 SVGAGI (reference sequence).